This TCR beta chain was captured by sequencing in a study of blood T cell repertoires in COVID-19. Study background: Acute-phase and convalescent COVID-19 samples originated in the United States, Italy and Spain. Sources were T cells, B-cell-depleted T cells, or PBMCs; the material itself was cDNA or gDNA.

Per the original methods: Counts of nucleated cells, estimated from reference gene primer amplification, were obtained. Measured with immunoSEQ multiplex PCR; TCRdb has only the in-frame clones, and not every one. The V and J calls and the clone size are those of that table, but D and trimming were determined from the DNA. This table has approximately 280,000 clones, approximately 83% appearing once. This sequence originates from a woman aged 25 to 39 who had recovered from COVID-19. The sequenced material came from peripheral blood.

The CDR3 coding sequence is TGTGCCAGCAGCTTGGGGGTGGGAGACCTCTACGAGCAGTACTTC. This encodes CASSLGVGDLYEQYF. This chain links TRBV5-4 with TRBJ2-7; D possibly corresponds to TRBD2 (5 bases). Trimming took 0 bases from V and 3 from J, leaving 13 bases between them. Germline CDR1 and CDR2: SGHNT and YYREEE (reference sequence). This CDR3 contains 15 residues.